The 30 T cell receptor beta chains reported below all come from one sample, sequenced in a study of early stage breast cancer tumors. Some clones are missing from TCRdb's copy, which holds only in-frame ones; the method was immunoSEQ multiplex PCR. The table shows fewer than 70,000 clones, with about 74% occurring only once. Sequencing was done on a sample of blood. The receptors derive from a person in their thirties with breast cancer.

This clone has only a few counts. V and J are TRBV7-8 and TRBJ1-2; maybe TRBD1 (6 bases). Germline V gene lookup returns CDR1 SGHVS and CDR2 FQNEAQ. Trimming removed 6 bases at V and 8 bases at J, with 19 bases between. There are 14 residues in the CDR3. CDR3 amino acids: CASSRRGIIEGYTF. CDR3 DNA: TGTGCCAGCAGTCGCAGGGGAATAATTGAGGGCTACACCTTC.

V and J are TRBV5-6 and TRBJ2-7; the match to TRBD1 covers 8 bases. The germline gives CDR1 SGHDT, CDR2 YYEEEE. With V trimmed by 3 bases and J by 1 base, 0 bases remained unmatched. This CDR3 is 13 amino acids long. The CDR3 region is CASSWDRSYEQYF. The CDR3 DNA sequence: TGTGCCAGCAGCTGGGACAGGTCCTACGAGCAGTACTTC.

The chain recombines TRBV19 with TRBJ1-5; maybe TRBD1 (5 bases). The CDR3 is 15 residues long. V was shortened by 1 base and J by 1 base, with 8 bases between the two germline ends. Germline V gene lookup returns CDR1 LNHDA and CDR2 SQIVND (reference sequence). CDR3 coding DNA: TGTGCCAGTAGTATAGCAGGGATAAGCAATCAGCCCCAGCATTTT. Protein: CASSIAGISNQPQHF.

The chain is built from TRBV6-1 and TRBJ2-7, with D unresolved. V was shortened by 0 bases and J by 2 bases, with 5 bases between the two germline ends. This CDR3 spans 13 amino acids. Per the germline V gene, CDR1 is MNHNS and CDR2 is SASEGT. The CDR3 protein is CASSEARAYEQYF. For the CDR3, the DNA is TGTGCCAGCAGTGAAGCACGGGCCTACGAGCAGTACTTC.

The genes are TRBV6-1 and TRBJ2-1; 8 bases align to TRBD1. Unmatched junction bases numbered 11, after V lost 5 bases and J lost 8 bases. CDR1 and CDR2 from the germline V gene are MNHNS and SASEGT. This CDR3 comprises 15 residues. The CDR3 DNA reads TGTGCCAGCAGTTCAGGGGGCCTCGCAGGGGATGAGCAGTTCTTC. This encodes CASSSGGLAGDEQFF.

The gene calls are TRBV6-6 and TRBJ2-7; no firm D call. Germline V gene lookup returns CDR1 MNHNY and CDR2 SVGAGI (reference sequence). V lost 0 bases, J lost 0 bases, and 12 bases lay in between. This CDR3 has 16 amino acids. CDR3 in DNA: TGTGCCAGCAGTTACTCAGCAACCCGGGTCTCCTACGAGCAGTACTTC. It yields the protein CASSYSATRVSYEQYF.

This rearrangement joins TRBV19 to TRBJ1-5; D uncertain. The CDR3 is made up of 15 amino acids. The ends were cut back, 6 bases at V and 0 bases at J, with 12 bases in the middle. Germline assignment: CDR1 LNHDA and CDR2 SQIVND (reference sequence). This CDR3 is CASSLGGGSNQPQHF. CDR3 coding DNA: TGTGCCAGTAGCCTCGGAGGAGGTAGCAATCAGCCCCAGCATTTT.

This clone has only one observation. CDR3 sequence: CAISASTATNEKLFF. The CDR3 bases are TGTGCCATCAGTGCCTCGACCGCAACTAATGAAAAACTGTTTTTT. The rearrangement uses TRBV10-3 and TRBJ1-4; D is uncertain. The CDR3 extends over 15 amino acids. V lost 4 bases and J 0 bases, leaving 9 bases between the germline ends. The germline CDR1 and CDR2 sequences are ENHRY and SYGVKD.

This rearrangement joins TRBV19 to TRBJ1-1; possibly TRBD1 for D (5 bases). V lost 5 bases and J 5 bases, leaving 12 bases between the germline ends. This CDR3 spans 13 amino acids. Germline V gene lookup returns CDR1 LNHDA and CDR2 SQIVND (reference sequence). CDR3 in amino acids: CASSGAGRTEAFF. The CDR3 DNA follows: TGTGCCAGTAGTGGGGCAGGAAGGACTGAAGCTTTCTTT.

The chain is built from TRBV6-5 and TRBJ2-5, with a tentative D call TRBD1 (5 bases). V lost 2 bases, J lost 1 base, and 11 bases lay in between. The CDR3 extends over 15 amino acids. Germline CDR1 is MNHEY and CDR2 is SVGAGI. As DNA, the CDR3 is TGTGCCAGCAGTTACCACCAGGGAACCCAAGAGACCCAGTACTTC. This translates into CASSYHQGTQETQYF.

CDR3 loop: CASSLVAGEADTQYF. The CDR3 DNA is TGTGCCAGCAGCTTAGTGGCGGGAGAGGCAGATACGCAGTATTTT. This chain links TRBV7-2 with TRBJ2-3; 7 nucleotides align to TRBD2. CDR1 SGHTA and CDR2 FQGNSA come from the germline V gene. Germline trimming cut 1 base from V and 4 bases from J; bases unmatched to any gene: 5. The CDR3 sequence is 15 residues long.

The chain is built from TRBV9 and TRBJ2-2; the match to TRBD2 covers 7 bases. V trimming: 0 bases; J trimming: 3 bases; junction bases outside the gene matches: 14. Germline lookup yields CDR1 SGDLS and CDR2 YYNGEE. The CDR3 contains 19 residues. CDR3 DNA: TGTGCCAGCAGCGTAGGAGGGAGGGCCGGTTTTGGACACACCGGGGAGCTGTTTTTT. It specifies CASSVGGRAGFGHTGELFF.

The V and J genes are TRBV18 and TRBJ1-2; possible D gene TRBD1, 5 bases. The CDR3 length is 12 residues. Germline-derived CDR1 and CDR2 are KGHSH and LQKENI. V lost 3 bases to trimming and J lost 8 bases, with 10 bases between them. CDR3 coding DNA: TGTGCCAGCTCACCCCCACCAGGGGGCTACACCTTC. This sequence encodes CASSPPPGGYTF.

J is TRBJ2-1 and V is TRBV11-2; 13 bases are a match to TRBD2. The CDR3 has 17 amino acids. Germline V gene data show CDR1 as SGHAT and CDR2 as FQNNGV. The V and J ends lost 3 bases and 5 bases, in that order; junction bases with no gene match: 7. The CDR3 here is CASSFRRTSGSHNEQFF. DNA of the CDR3: TGTGCCAGCAGCTTCCGCAGGACTAGCGGGAGCCACAATGAGCAGTTCTTC.

The chain employs TRBV11-2 and TRBJ2-2; 14 positions agree with TRBD2. With 5 bases clipped from V and 3 bases from J, the junction kept 8 bases outside the gene matches. Germline lookup yields CDR1 SGHAT and CDR2 FQNNGV. There are 18 residues in the CDR3. DNA of the CDR3: TGTGCCAGCAGCCCATATCCGGGACTAGCGGGAGACACCGGGGAGCTGTTTTTT. Encoded protein: CASSPYPGLAGDTGELFF. Full variable domain (rest looked up from reference TRBV11-2 and TRBJ2-2): EAGVAQSPRYKIIEKRQSVAFWCNPISGHATLYWYQQILGQGPKLLIQFQNNGVVDDSQLPKDRFSAERLKGVDSTLKIQPAKLEDSAVYLCASSPYPGLAGDTGELFFGEGSRLTVL.

The V call is TRBV7-2, the J call TRBJ2-2; TRBD2 matches 11 bases. Germline CDR1 SGHTA, CDR2 FQGNSA. V lost 4 bases to trimming and J lost 4 bases; unmatched junction nucleotides: 5. CDR3 length: 16 amino acids. CDR3 nucleotides: TGTGCCAGCAGCTGGGGACTAGCGGAGTCCACCGGGGAGCTGTTTTTT. Protein product: CASSWGLAESTGELFF. Full variable domain (rest looked up from reference TRBV7-2 and TRBJ2-2): GAGVSQSPSNKVTEKGKDVELRCDPISGHTALYWYRQSLGQGLEFLIYFQGNSAPDKSGLPSDRFSAERTGGSVSTLTIQRTQQEDSAVYLCASSWGLAESTGELFFGEGSRLTVL.

The rearrangement joins TRBV15 to TRBJ2-7; 9 bases fit TRBD2. This CDR3 contains 19 residues. Germline loops: CDR1 LNHNV, CDR2 YYDKDF (reference sequence). The ends lost 0 bases at V and 2 bases at J; junction bases unmatched: 14. Here the CDR3 DNA reads TGTGCCACCAGCAGAGATGAGGCTCTAGCGGGAATTGGGACCTACGAGCAGTACTTC. Protein product: CATSRDEALAGIGTYEQYF.

The chain couples TRBV2 to TRBJ1-5; D may be TRBD1 (5 bases). CDR1 is SNHLY, CDR2 FYNNEI, per germline. This CDR3 has 16 amino acids. V dropped 6 bases and J dropped 0 bases, with 15 bases sitting between them. The CDR3 is CASRPAGPLSNQPQHF. CDR3 in DNA: TGTGCCAGCAGACCCGCGGGGCCACTTAGCAATCAGCCCCAGCATTTT.

The rearrangement joins TRBV7-9 to TRBJ2-7; 7 positions agree with TRBD1. The CDR3 totals 13 residues. Germline V gene data show CDR1 as SEHNR and CDR2 as FQNEAQ (reference sequence). The J segment lost 3 bases and the V segment lost 5 bases, leaving 4 bases of the junction unmatched. The CDR3: CASSVTGYYEQYF. The CDR3 DNA follows: TGTGCCAGCAGCGTGACAGGGTACTACGAGCAGTACTTC.

This clone is a singleton in its sample. The sample has other DNA sequences that encode this CDR3 too. The chain carries TRBV7-2 and TRBJ2-7; no reliable D call. CDR3 size: 11 residues. Germline CDR1 reads SGHTA; CDR2 reads FQGNSA. V lost 4 bases and J 3 bases, leaving 4 bases between the germline ends. CDR3 protein: CASSSYYEQYF. As DNA, the CDR3 is TGTGCCAGCAGCTCTTACTACGAGCAGTACTTC. Full variable domain (missing parts from reference TRBV7-2 and TRBJ2-7): GAGVSQSPSNKVTEKGKDVELRCDPISGHTALYWYRQSLGQGLEFLIYFQGNSAPDKSGLPSDRFSAERTGGSVSTLTIQRTQQEDSAVYLCASSSYYEQYFGPGTRLTVT.

This clone was seen a few times. This chain joins TRBV2 and TRBJ2-2; 9 bases map to TRBD2. Trimming took 6 bases from V and 8 from J; bases not matched to a gene: 19. The germline CDR1 and CDR2 sequences are SNHLY and FYNNEI. The CDR3 loop spans 18 amino acids. CDR3 DNA: TGTGCCAGCAGAGAGCGAGGTAATAGCGGGAGAAGATCGGGGGAGCTGTTTTTT. Translation gives CASRERGNSGRRSGELFF.

The chain joins TRBV5-1 to TRBJ2-1; TRBD1 aligns across 10 bases. With V trimmed by 4 bases and J by 2 bases, 12 bases remained unmatched. The CDR3 runs 18 residues. CDR1 is SGHRS, CDR2 YFSETQ, per germline. CDR3 sequence reads: CASSQGQGGLPPYNEQFF. CDR3 bases: TGCGCCAGCAGCCAAGGACAGGGGGGACTTCCACCCTACAATGAGCAGTTCTTC.

The rearrangement joins TRBV19 to TRBJ2-7, with D unresolved. The length of the CDR3 is 13 residues. The germline V gene encodes CDR1 LNHDA and CDR2 SQIVND (reference sequence). V was shortened by 6 bases and J by 0 bases, with 9 bases between the two germline ends. The CDR3 region is CASSAQSSYEQYF. CDR3 DNA: TGTGCCAGTAGCGCTCAAAGCTCCTACGAGCAGTACTTC.

The V call is TRBV5-1, the J call TRBJ2-2; 10 bases line up with TRBD1. The germline gives CDR1 SGHRS, CDR2 YFSETQ. Unmatched junction bases numbered 7, after V lost 7 bases and J lost 7 bases. The CDR3 consists of 14 residues. The CDR3 loop reads CASLRDRGNGELFF. The CDR3 DNA reads as TGCGCCAGCCTCCGGGACAGGGGAAACGGGGAGCTGTTTTTT.

The rearrangement uses TRBV30 and TRBJ2-1, with D unresolved. Trimming took off 0 bases at V and 2 bases at J, with 11 bases between the two ends. Looked up from germline, CDR1 is GTSNPN and CDR2 is SVGIG (reference sequence). This CDR3 contains 15 residues. The CDR3: CAWSVTAFTYNEQFF. The CDR3, as DNA: TGTGCCTGGAGTGTAACAGCTTTCACCTACAATGAGCAGTTCTTC.

CDR3 protein: CASREYYEQYF. The CDR3 bases are TGTGCCAGCAGGGAATACTACGAGCAGTACTTC. The V call is TRBV6-1, the J call TRBJ2-7; D is unclear. The CDR3 contains 11 residues. V lost 6 bases and J 3 bases, leaving 6 bases between the germline ends. In germline, CDR1 is MNHNS, CDR2 SASEGT.

V and J are TRBV6-5 and TRBJ1-1; D remains ambiguous. Trimming stripped 6 bases from V and 1 base from J, with 9 bases between. The length of the CDR3 is 13 residues. Germline V lookup: CDR1 MNHEY, CDR2 SVGAGI. CDR3 residues: CASSLLSNTEAFF. Written as DNA, the CDR3 is TGTGCCAGCAGCCTCCTTTCGAACACTGAAGCTTTCTTT.

The chain uses TRBV2 and TRBJ1-3; 8 bases align to TRBD1. The CDR3 spans 16 residues. J lost 2 bases, V lost 6 bases, and 9 bases had no gene match. Germline V gene data show CDR1 as SNHLY and CDR2 as FYNNEI. The CDR3, as DNA: TGTGCCAGCAGCCAGACAGGGGTCATGACTGGAAACACCATATATTTT. Its translation: CASSQTGVMTGNTIYF.

CDR3 loop: CASKVAGGRTGELFF. The CDR3 DNA follows: TGTGCCAGCAAAGTAGCGGGAGGGAGGACCGGGGAGCTGTTTTTT. V is TRBV6-6 and J is TRBJ2-2; 11 positions match TRBD2. The CDR3 consists of 15 residues. J was trimmed by 5 bases and V by 7 bases; bases with no gene match: 6. CDR1 and CDR2 from the germline V gene are MNHNY and SVGAGI (reference sequence).

The chain recombines TRBV9 with TRBJ2-1, with D possibly called TRBD1 or TRBD2 (5 bases each). This CDR3 is 18 amino acids long. Germline CDR1 is SGDLS and CDR2 is YYNGEE. Trimming pared 0 bases from V and 3 bases from J, leaving 19 bases between. The CDR3 DNA reads as TGTGCCAGCAGCGTAGGGCAGGGAGCGGATTGGTACTACAATGAGCAGTTCTTC. Its protein is CASSVGQGADWYYNEQFF.